The next 15 T cell receptor beta chains were all read from a single sample in a study of response to subunit inactivated influenza vaccine. MiXCR, applied by TCRdb to the RT-PCR reads, yields one record per CDR3 protein. The sample includes about 570,000 distinct CDR3 sequences, 12% seen only once; the top ten take more than 8.5%. Here the sequenced sample was PBMCs from blood, taken on the day of vaccination. The receptors were gathered from a man in his fifties or sixties who received an inactivated influenza vaccine.

The chain recombines TRBV6-5 with TRBJ2-1; 11 positions agree with TRBD2. The CDR3 length is 16 residues. V lost 1 base, J lost 4 bases, and 3 bases stayed unmatched. Germline CDR1 and CDR2: MNHEY and SVGAGI. CDR3 DNA sequence: TGTGCCAGCAGTTACTTACTAGCGGGAGCATACAATGAGCAGTTCTTC. This sequence encodes CASSYLLAGAYNEQFF.

This clonotype was observed many times. This chain connects TRBV20-1 to TRBJ2-2; D is possibly TRBD1 (6 bases). The length of the CDR3 is 15 residues. The V gene's germline CDR1 is DFQATT and CDR2 SNEGSKA (reference sequence). Between the trimmed V and J ends, which lost 0 bases and 5 bases, there was a span of 13 bases. The CDR3 sequence is CSARDEQGWTGELFF. For the CDR3, the DNA is TGCAGTGCTAGAGACGAACAGGGTTGGACCGGGGAGCTGTTTTTT.

In this sample, this clonotype turned up a few times. This chain joins TRBV7-2 and TRBJ2-1; D tentatively fits TRBD1 or TRBD2 (5 bases each). Per the germline V gene, CDR1 is SGHTA and CDR2 is FQGNSA. This CDR3 is 14 amino acids long. The V and J ends lost 1 base and 6 bases respectively, with 10 bases between them. DNA of the CDR3: TGTGCCAGCAGCTTAGAACCCGGGGCCAATGAGCAGTTCTTC. This translates into CASSLEPGANEQFF.

The chain joins TRBV7-2 to TRBJ2-1, with D perhaps TRBD2 (6 bases). The CDR3 contains 14 residues. Trimming took off 5 bases at V and 9 bases at J, with 17 bases between the two ends. The germline V gene encodes CDR1 SGHTA and CDR2 FQGNSA. The CDR3 sequence: CASSNAGLFVEQFF. CDR3 coding DNA: TGTGCCAGCAGCAACGCGGGACTCTTCGTTGAGCAGTTCTTC.

This clonotype was detected ten times or more. This rearrangement joins TRBV24-1 to TRBJ2-1; 7 positions match TRBD2. The CDR3 loop spans 16 amino acids. Germline assignment: CDR1 KGHDR and CDR2 SFDVKD. Unmatched junction bases numbered 13, after V lost 4 bases and J lost 8 bases. The CDR3 loop is CATSERTRTFGDEQFF. The CDR3 DNA is TGTGCCACCAGTGAAAGGACTAGGACCTTCGGGGATGAGCAGTTCTTC.

The table lists this clonotype with a few counts. V and J are TRBV6-2 or TRBV6-3 and TRBJ2-3; 8 bases are shared with TRBD1. Unmatched junction bases numbered 21, after V lost 0 bases and J lost 10 bases. Per the germline V gene, CDR1 is MNHEY and CDR2 is SVGEGT. CDR3 size: 19 residues. The CDR3 reads CASSYSPTTALRQGAAQYF. The DNA of the CDR3 is TGTGCCAGCAGTTACTCACCCACGACGGCGTTGAGGCAGGGGGCTGCGCAGTATTTT.

This clonotype was seen many times. The rearrangement links TRBV5-5 to TRBJ2-3; 7 positions match TRBD1. The CDR3 length is 16 residues. CDR1 is SGHKS, CDR2 YYEKEE, per germline (reference sequence). V trimming: 3 bases; J trimming: 0 bases; junction bases outside the gene matches: 7. The CDR3 DNA is TGTGCCAGCAGCTGGACAGGTTGGGGGAGCACAGATACGCAGTATTTT. Translating gives CASSWTGWGSTDTQYF.

The V call is TRBV30, the J call TRBJ2-7, with 8 positions matching TRBD1. J was trimmed by 2 bases and V by 4 bases; bases with no gene match: 4. The germline gives CDR1 GTSNPN, CDR2 SVGIG (reference sequence). CDR3 length: 13 residues. CDR3 nucleotide sequence: TGTGCCTGGACCGCGGACAGGGCCTACGAGCAGTACTTC. Protein product: CAWTADRAYEQYF.

This clonotype has a count of ten or more. V gene TRBV27 combines with J gene TRBJ2-3, with TRBD2 identical over 9 bases. The trim removed 4 bases at V and 5 bases at J, leaving 10 bases unmatched. Germline CDR1 and CDR2: MNHEY and SMNVEV (reference sequence). The CDR3 runs 16 residues. CDR3 in amino acids: CASSSPYLAGRDTQYF. CDR3 DNA: TGTGCCAGCAGTTCCCCTTATCTAGCGGGAAGAGATACGCAGTATTTT.

In this sample, this clonotype turned up a few times. The chain recombines TRBV12-3 or TRBV12-4 with TRBJ2-7; a possible D gene is TRBD1 (5 bases). Trimming pared 3 bases from V and 0 bases from J, leaving 9 bases between. The CDR3 length is 14 residues. The CDR3 sequence is CASSFLGVSYEQYF. CDR3 in DNA: TGTGCCAGCAGTTTTCTAGGGGTCTCCTACGAGCAGTACTTC.

V is TRBV27 and J is TRBJ1-2; the match to TRBD1 covers 8 bases. CDR3 length equals 13 residues. Germline CDR1 MNHEY, CDR2 SMNVEV (reference sequence). V dropped 5 bases and J dropped 4; count of bases not matched to a gene: 3. The CDR3 DNA reads as TGTGCCAGCAGTATCGGGACAGGCTATGGCTACACCTTC. Residues: CASSIGTGYGYTF.

This rearrangement joins TRBV18 to TRBJ2-3, with 14 bases fitting TRBD2. The V and J ends lost 4 bases and 2 bases, in that order; junction bases with no gene match: 2. Germline CDR1 reads KGHSH; CDR2 reads LQKENI. This CDR3 contains 16 residues. In DNA, the CDR3 is TGTGCCAGCTCACGGACTAGCGGGGGGCCCACAGATACGCAGTATTTT. It translates to CASSRTSGGPTDTQYF.

V usage is TRBV30 and J usage is TRBJ2-1; 10 positions agree with TRBD2. The CDR3 loop spans 13 amino acids. Unmatched junction bases numbered 7, after V lost 4 bases and J lost 10 bases. Germline V gives CDR1 GTSNPN, CDR2 SVGIG (reference sequence). The DNA of the CDR3 is TGTGCCTGGACAGCGGGGGGGCTCCGGGAGCAGTTCTTC. It yields the protein CAWTAGGLREQFF.

The chain uses TRBV12-3 or TRBV12-4 and TRBJ2-1; D not certain. The CDR3 length is 11 residues. Trimming removed 6 bases from V and 9 bases from J, with 9 bases in between. The CDR3 loop reads CASRMLTEQFF. CDR3 sequence (DNA): TGTGCCAGCAGGATGTTGACTGAGCAGTTCTTC.

This sequence joins TRBV14 and TRBJ2-7; 11 bases are shared with TRBD2. The V segment lost 4 bases and the J segment 6 bases; nucleotides outside the gene matches: 8. The CDR3 covers 15 residues. Germline loops: CDR1 SGHDN, CDR2 FVKESK. The CDR3 loop is CASSPGTSGRLEQYF. CDR3 sequence (DNA): TGTGCCAGCAGCCCCGGGACTAGCGGCCGTCTCGAGCAGTACTTC.